The 11 T cell receptor beta chains below come from one sample, sequenced in a study of blood T cell dynamics during melanoma immunotherapy. Generated by immunoSEQ multiplex PCR, the TCRdb table keeps only in-frame clones and is missing some. The sample shows 8,000 to 11,000 clones, around 85% of them seen only once. Time point noted: week 3, after first cycle of checkpoint inhibitor. The source was blood, collected from a patient treated with checkpoint blockade. The origin of the receptors is a human donor with melanoma.

V gene TRBV27 combines with J gene TRBJ2-7; no reliable D call. Germline V lookup: CDR1 MNHEY, CDR2 SMNVEV (reference sequence). The V end lost 4 bases, the J end lost 0 bases, and 7 bases lay between the germline ends. The CDR3 extends over 13 amino acids. The CDR3 nucleotides are TGTGCCAGCAGTTCTGGGGTCTCCTACGAGCAGTACTTC. Protein: CASSSGVSYEQYF.

The V call is TRBV27, the J call TRBJ1-2, with D unclear. The CDR3 contains 13 residues. V was pared by 6 bases and J by 4 bases, with 12 bases between. The germline CDR1 and CDR2 sequences are MNHEY and SMNVEV (reference sequence). CDR3 protein: CASRPTTFYGYTF. In DNA, the CDR3 is TGTGCCAGCAGACCGACCACCTTCTATGGCTACACCTTC.

The gene calls are TRBV9 and TRBJ2-2; D call uncertain. The CDR3 sequence is 14 residues long. From germline, CDR1 is SGDLS and CDR2 YYNGEE. V lost 3 bases to trimming and J lost 0 bases, with 6 bases between them. CDR3 sequence reads: CASSAQTNTGELFF. DNA for the CDR3: TGTGCCAGCAGCGCCCAAACGAACACCGGGGAGCTGTTTTTT.

J is TRBJ2-3 and V is TRBV4-3; the D call may be TRBD1 or TRBD2 (5 bases each). Germline CDR1 and CDR2: LGHNA and YSLEER. V lost 1 base, J lost 6 bases, and 14 bases lay in between. CDR3 length: 15 amino acids. CDR3 sequence (DNA): TGCGCCAGCAGCCAAGGGAGAGGGGCAGGGGATACGCAGTATTTT. This codes for CASSQGRGAGDTQYF.

This clone was recorded once. The rearrangement joins TRBV12-5 to TRBJ2-2; D possibly matches TRBD1 or TRBD2 (7 bases each). The V and J ends lost 3 bases and 6 bases respectively, with 41 bases between them. The CDR3 has 24 residues. CDR1 LGHNT and CDR2 FRNRAP come from the germline V gene. The CDR3 sequence is CASGLTRRDSARRGTAPMSGELFF. The CDR3 coding sequence is TGTGCTAGTGGTTTAACCCGGCGGGACAGCGCGCGGCGGGGGACGGCACCGATGTCCGGGGAGCTGTTTTTT.

The chain carries TRBV29-1 and TRBJ2-3; 7 positions match TRBD2. The CDR3 has 17 residues. Trimming cost V 4 bases and J 3 bases; bases outside gene matches: 16. Per germline, CDR1 SQVTM and CDR2 ANQGSEA. The CDR3 bases are TGCAGCGTTGTGAAAGACCAAAGCGGGATTTGGACAGATACGCAGTATTTT. Its translation: CSVVKDQSGIWTDTQYF.

The V and J genes are TRBV10-1 and TRBJ1-2; 7 bases agree with TRBD1. Germline values: CDR1 WNHNN, CDR2 SYGVQD (reference sequence). The CDR3 runs 14 residues. V was pared by 5 bases and J by 7 bases, with 10 bases of the junction left unmatched. CDR3 sequence: CASSPTGQTFGYTF. The CDR3 DNA follows: TGCGCCAGCAGTCCCACGGGACAGACCTTTGGCTACACCTTC.

The rearrangement links TRBV7-8 to TRBJ2-1; 7 nucleotides line up with TRBD2. V lost 3 bases to trimming and J lost 14 bases; unmatched junction nucleotides: 16. The CDR3 runs to 15 residues. The germline V gene encodes CDR1 SGHVS and CDR2 FQNEAQ. The CDR3 loop reads CASSFQRASGWGEFF. In DNA form, the CDR3 reads TGTGCCAGCAGCTTCCAACGGGCTAGCGGTTGGGGAGAGTTCTTC. Full variable domain (remainder filled in from reference TRBV7-8 and TRBJ2-1): GAGVSQSPRYKVAKRGQDVALRCDPISGHVSLFWYQQALGQGPEFLTYFQNEAQLDKSGLPSDRFFAERPEGSVSTLKIQRTQQEDSAVYLCASSFQRASGWGEFFGPGTRLTVL.

The chain is built from TRBV10-1 and TRBJ2-3, with 11 nucleotides matching TRBD2. Germline lookup yields CDR1 WNHNN and CDR2 SYGVQD (reference sequence). The length of the CDR3 is 16 residues. J gave up 5 bases and V 2 bases, and 6 bases lay outside the gene matches. CDR3 in DNA: TGCGCCAGCAGTGAGAGGCTAGCGGGAGGCCGAGATACGCAGTATTTT. Translation: CASSERLAGGRDTQYF.

The sample holds a few counts of this clone. The rearrangement uses TRBV6-5 and TRBJ1-3; a weak D match, TRBD1 (5 bases). The CDR3 loop spans 15 amino acids. Germline lookup yields CDR1 MNHEY and CDR2 SVGAGI. V lost 2 bases and J lost 8, with 16 bases in between. The CDR3 spells CASSYHRSGRDTIYF. The CDR3, as DNA: TGTGCCAGCAGTTACCACAGGTCAGGAAGGGACACCATATATTTT.

This chain uses TRBV18 with TRBJ2-7; TRBD1 matches 8 bases. Germline-derived CDR1 and CDR2 are KGHSH and LQKENI. This CDR3 comprises 13 residues. Germline trimming cut 2 bases from V and 7 bases from J; bases unmatched to any gene: 4. CDR3 in DNA: TGTGCCAGCTCACCATCGAACAGGGGGGAGCAGTACTTC. As protein: CASSPSNRGEQYF.